This record concerns one T cell receptor beta chain sequence. This CDR3 is 14 amino acids long. Germline CDR1 and CDR2: SGHVS and FNYEAQ. The V gene end was trimmed by 1 base and the J gene end by 6 bases; junction bases not matched to a gene: 3. This entry belongs to a study of T cell changes during pregnancy in multiple sclerosis. Using immunoSEQ multiplex PCR, the repertoire was profiled, and TCRdb retains in-frame clones only, with some absent. Found here are roughly 40,000 clones, about nine tenths of them singletons; the top ten hold approximately 0.49%. The clonotype comes from a female donor in good health, enrolled as a control in a pregnancy study. This specimen was CD4+ T cells from peripheral blood mononuclear cells, taken in the first trimester of pregnancy. V is TRBV7-6 and J is TRBJ2-7; the match to TRBD1 covers 10 bases. CDR3: CASSLGDRGAEQYF. The DNA of the CDR3 is TGTGCCAGCAGCTTAGGGGACAGGGGAGCCGAGCAGTACTTC.